These 29 T cell receptor beta chains came from one sample sequenced in a study of cytomegalovirus exposure and HLA in healthy donors. The PCR had 60 Vbeta and 13 Jbeta primers. This table comes from immunoSEQ multiplex PCR, and its TCRdb copy is limited to in-frame clones, with some not included. In the table there are roughly 160,000 clones, almost 75% of which are singletons. Input material: PBMCs. The receptors were gathered from a woman under 30 in good health and CMV-seropositive.

The chain uses TRBV4-2 and TRBJ2-3, with 10 bases matching TRBD2. The germline V gene has CDR1 LGHNA and CDR2 YNFKEQ. There are 15 residues in the CDR3. With V trimmed by 3 bases and J by 2 bases, 2 bases remained unmatched. In nucleotides, the CDR3 is TGTGCCAGCAGCCAGCTAGCGGGGGACACAGATACGCAGTATTTT. It codes for CASSQLAGDTDTQYF.

V usage is TRBV5-4 and J usage is TRBJ2-7, with D maybe TRBD1 (6 bases). V was clipped by 5 bases and J by 0 bases, with 9 bases between them. Germline V gene data show CDR1 as SGHNT and CDR2 as YYREEE (reference sequence). The CDR3 runs to 13 residues. The CDR3 loop is CASRDRHSYEQYF. As DNA, the CDR3 is TGTGCCAGCAGGGACAGACACTCCTACGAGCAGTACTTC.

The CDR3 DNA sequence: TGTGCCAGCAGCCAAGATATAGAAGTTCCTTACGAGCAGTACTTC. Translation gives CASSQDIEVPYEQYF. The genes are TRBV4-2 and TRBJ2-5; no clear D gene. The end of the DNA fits TRBJ2-7 better, so the J call may be wrong. Germline CDR1 LGHNA, CDR2 YNFKEQ. The CDR3 extends over 15 amino acids.

Points on this clone: At one end the junction does not follow the germline gene, possibly because of a read error. This chain uses TRBV11-2 with TRBJ2-2; 8 bases are a match to TRBD1. This CDR3 comprises 15 residues. Germline V lookup: CDR1 SGHAT, CDR2 FQNNGV. This chain's CDR3 is CASSLRGQDTGERFF. The CDR3 DNA is TGTGCCAGCAGCTTACGGGGACAGGACACCGGGGAGCGGTTTTTT. Combining the CDR3 with reference TRBV11-2 and TRBJ2-2 gives the whole variable domain EAGVAQSPRYKIIEKRQSVAFWCNPISGHATLYWYQQILGQGPKLLIQFQNNGVVDDSQLPKDRFSAERLKGVDSTLKIQPAKLEDSAVYLCASSLRGQDTGERFFGEGSRLTVL.

The chain combines TRBV5-1 with TRBJ2-5; 8 nucleotides align to TRBD1. The germline CDR1 and CDR2 sequences are SGHRS and YFSETQ. The J segment lost 4 bases and the V segment lost 3 bases, leaving 5 bases of the junction unmatched. The CDR3 length is 14 residues. CDR3 protein: CASSSGGLRETQYF. In DNA, the CDR3 is TGCGCCAGCAGCTCAGGGGGCCTCCGAGAGACCCAGTACTTC.

This chain joins TRBV7-8 and TRBJ2-7; a possible D gene is TRBD1 (6 bases). Trimming took off 1 base at V and 1 base at J, with 8 bases between the two ends. CDR3 length equals 14 residues. Germline V lookup: CDR1 SGHVS, CDR2 FQNEAQ. The CDR3 DNA sequence: TGTGCCAGCAGCTTAGTCACAGGGTCCTACGAGCAGTACTTC. This gives the protein CASSLVTGSYEQYF.

As for this clone: A read error may produce the germline difference seen at one junction end. The V gene is TRBV7-9, the J gene TRBJ1-1; D is perhaps TRBD1 (6 bases). Germline V gene sequence: CDR1 SEHNR, CDR2 FQNEAQ (reference sequence). CDR3 length: 12 residues. The CDR3 region is CSSSPPGTEAFF. The CDR3 DNA reads as TGTTCCAGCAGCCCTCCCGGGACAGAAGCTTTCTTT.

This clone was seen a handful of times. The V gene is TRBV5-4, the J gene TRBJ1-2, with D perhaps matching TRBD1 (6 bases). Germline CDR1 and CDR2: SGHNT and YYREEE (reference sequence). The CDR3 runs 14 residues. Trimming left V 4 bases short and J 0 bases short, with 10 bases between. CDR3 amino acids: CASSQRTANYGYTF. In DNA, the CDR3 is TGTGCCAGCAGCCAGCGGACAGCTAACTATGGCTACACCTTC.

Only a few counts were recorded for this clone. This chain joins TRBV6-5 and TRBJ2-7; D is uncertain. The length of the CDR3 is 13 residues. The V end lost 4 bases, the J end lost 5 bases, and 12 bases lay between the germline ends. Germline V gene lookup returns CDR1 MNHEY and CDR2 SVGAGI. The CDR3 spells CASSSSSVHEQYF. In DNA form, the CDR3 reads TGTGCCAGCAGTTCCTCTTCGGTCCACGAGCAGTACTTC.

This chain joins TRBV11-3 and TRBJ2-4; 7 nucleotides agree with TRBD1. Trimming took 0 bases from V and 9 from J; bases not matched to a gene: 2. This CDR3 comprises 13 residues. Germline V gene data show CDR1 as SGHNT and CDR2 as YENEEA. The CDR3 sequence is CASSLDGTAIQYF. For the CDR3, the DNA is TGTGCCAGCAGCTTAGACGGGACAGCCATTCAGTACTTC.

This chain joins TRBV1 and TRBJ2-1; no DNA check was done on the table's D call, TRBD1. TRBV1 is a recognized pseudogene. The CDR3 is 13 residues long. Here the CDR3 reads CTSPQGWVGEQFF. DNA for the CDR3: TGCACCAGCCCCCAGGGGTGGGTGGGGGAGCAGTTCTTC.

The rearrangement uses TRBV10-3 and TRBJ1-4; TRBD1 is a possible D gene (6 bases). CDR3 length: 14 amino acids. V lost 0 bases and J 8 bases, leaving 10 bases between the germline ends. The V gene's germline CDR1 is ENHRY and CDR2 SYGVKD. This CDR3 is CAISESSGTEKLFF. The CDR3 DNA reads TGTGCCATCAGTGAGTCGAGTGGGACAGAAAAACTGTTTTTT.

This chain links TRBV2 with TRBJ2-1, with 8 bases that match TRBD1. Germline CDR1 reads SNHLY; CDR2 reads FYNNEI. There are 15 residues in the CDR3. Trimming took 5 bases from V and 2 from J; bases not matched to a gene: 5. The CDR3 region is CASSPGTGAYNEQFF. For the CDR3, the DNA is TGTGCCAGCAGTCCCGGGACAGGTGCCTACAATGAGCAGTTCTTC.

In this sample, this clone turned up once. J is TRBJ1-5 and V is TRBV7-8, with TRBD1 identical over 12 bases. V trimming: 1 base; J trimming: 2 bases; junction bases outside the gene matches: 12. CDR1 is SGHVS and CDR2 is FQNEAQ in the germline V gene. The CDR3 totals 20 residues. The chain's CDR3 is CASSLGGGGTGGAGNQPQHF. DNA of the CDR3: TGTGCCAGCAGCTTAGGGGGGGGAGGGACAGGGGGCGCGGGCAATCAGCCCCAGCATTTT.

This rearrangement joins TRBV5-5 to TRBJ1-6; no firm D call. Trimming pared 5 bases from V and 5 bases from J, leaving 11 bases between. The CDR3 runs 14 residues. Germline-derived CDR1 and CDR2 are SGHKS and YYEKEE (reference sequence). In DNA form, the CDR3 reads TGTGCCAGCAGACGCGGTGCCGATAATTCACCCCTCCACTTT. It is translated as CASRRGADNSPLHF.

The sample holds a few counts of this clone. The CDR3 region is CASSLREEDYGYTF. Written as DNA, the CDR3 is TGTGCCAGCAGTTTAAGGGAGGAGGACTATGGCTACACCTTC. The gene calls are TRBV27 and TRBJ1-2; no clear D gene. CDR3 length: 14 residues. Germline CDR1 and CDR2: MNHEY and SMNVEV (reference sequence). The V gene lost 2 bases and the J gene lost 3 bases, with 10 bases spanning the gap.

The CDR3 reads CASSRTGVADTQYF. The CDR3 DNA is TGCGCCAGCAGCAGAACAGGGGTCGCAGATACGCAGTATTTT. V is TRBV5-1 and J is TRBJ2-3; 7 nucleotides align to TRBD1. Unmatched junction bases numbered 6, after V lost 4 bases and J lost 4 bases. Germline assignment: CDR1 SGHRS and CDR2 YFSETQ. This CDR3 has 14 amino acids.

The chain is built from TRBV4-3 and TRBJ2-2; no clear D. The CDR3 contains 14 residues. V was clipped by 1 base and J by 7 bases, with 10 bases between them. CDR1 LGHNA and CDR2 YSLEER come from the germline V gene. CDR3 in amino acids: CASSQGRRGGELFF. CDR3 nucleotides: TGCGCCAGCAGCCAAGGGCGGCGCGGCGGGGAGCTGTTTTTT.

The chain couples TRBV7-2 to TRBJ2-2; the D is unclear. CDR3 size: 12 residues. CDR1 SGHTA and CDR2 FQGNSA come from the germline V gene. Trimming pared 7 bases from V and 4 bases from J, leaving 7 bases between. CDR3 sequence reads: CASNRVTGELFF. CDR3 nucleotides: TGTGCCAGCAACCGGGTCACCGGGGAGCTGTTTTTT.

This chain joins TRBV29-1 and TRBJ1-1; D gene uncertain. V lost 0 bases and J lost 6, with 14 bases in between. CDR3 length equals 14 residues. Per the germline V gene, CDR1 is SQVTM and CDR2 is ANQGSEA. In DNA, the CDR3 is TGCAGCGTTGAAGATCAAGCAGGAGGGCCTGAAGCTTTCTTT. Amino acid sequence: CSVEDQAGGPEAFF.

The genes are TRBV4-1 and TRBJ2-2; 8 nucleotides line up with TRBD2. Germline V gene data show CDR1 as MGHRA and CDR2 as YSYEKL. The CDR3 has 17 amino acids. The trim removed 0 bases at V and 5 bases at J, leaving 8 bases unmatched. CDR3 residues: CASSQDPGGVLTGELFF. As DNA, the CDR3 is TGCGCCAGCAGCCAAGATCCCGGGGGGGTGCTAACCGGGGAGCTGTTTTTT.

This chain links TRBV18 with TRBJ2-5, with TRBD2 matching 8 bases. V lost 2 bases, J lost 1 base, and 0 bases stayed unmatched. Germline V gene sequence: CDR1 KGHSH, CDR2 LQKENI. The CDR3 covers 14 residues. Written as DNA, the CDR3 is TGTGCCAGCTCACCAACTAGCGGCCAAGAGACCCAGTACTTC. Translation gives CASSPTSGQETQYF.

This clone was found once. The chain uses TRBV5-4 and TRBJ1-5; D might be TRBD1 (5 bases). Germline V gene data show CDR1 as SGHNT and CDR2 as YYREEE (reference sequence). Between the trimmed V and J ends, which lost 4 bases and 6 bases, there was a span of 17 bases. This CDR3 spans 15 amino acids. The CDR3 DNA reads as TGTGCCAGCAGCCCGGGGGTGGGGTCCGGTCAGCCCCAGCATTTT. Residues: CASSPGVGSGQPQHF.

Comments on this clone: The same CDR3 also results from other DNA sequences found in this sample. This chain uses TRBV9 with TRBJ1-1; no clear D. The V gene's germline CDR1 is SGDLS and CDR2 YYNGEE. The CDR3 runs to 13 residues. Trimming removed 0 bases at V and 1 base at J, with 4 bases between. In DNA form, the CDR3 reads TGTGCCAGCAGCGTAGGCGCGAACACTGAAGCTTTCTTT. The encoded protein is CASSVGANTEAFF.

A note on this clone: At one of its ends the junction is not consistent with the germline gene, which may arise from a read error. The rearrangement joins TRBV9 to TRBJ2-7, with 9 nucleotides matching TRBD1. Germline CDR1 and CDR2: SGDLS and YYNGEE. CDR3 length equals 15 residues. The CDR3 here is CAGSVGGQGNHEQYF. The CDR3 DNA reads as TGTGCCGGCAGCGTAGGAGGACAGGGGAACCACGAGCAGTACTTC.

There are a few counts of this clone. The rearrangement uses TRBV5-5 and TRBJ1-5; 9 nucleotides line up with TRBD1. V was clipped by 3 bases and J by 0 bases; unmatched bases: 10. Germline V gives CDR1 SGHKS, CDR2 YYEKEE (reference sequence). This CDR3 comprises 18 residues. The CDR3 region has the DNA TGTGCCAGCAGCTCGACCGAACAGGGGGCCTATAGCAATCAGCCCCAGCATTTT. This translates into CASSSTEQGAYSNQPQHF. The entire variable domain, with the rest obtained from reference TRBV5-5 and TRBJ1-5, is as follows: DAGVTQSPTHLIKTRGQQVTLRCSPISGHKSVSWYQQVLGQGPQFIFQYYEKEERGRGNFPDRFSARQFPNYSSELNVNALLLGDSALYLCASSSTEQGAYSNQPQHFGDGTRLSIL.

Only a few counts were recorded for this clone. The V gene is TRBV2, the J gene TRBJ2-7; 8 nucleotides line up with TRBD1. The length of the CDR3 is 16 residues. Germline trimming cut 7 bases from V and 4 bases from J; bases unmatched to any gene: 15. Germline V CDR1 and CDR2: SNHLY, FYNNEI. The CDR3 protein is CASTRQSGTGGYEQYF. The CDR3 DNA reads as TGTGCCAGCACCCGACAGTCCGGGACAGGAGGTTACGAGCAGTACTTC. The full variable domain, rest sourced from reference TRBV2 and TRBJ2-7, is EPEVTQTPSHQVTQMGQEVILRCVPISNHLYFYWYRQILGQKVEFLVSFYNNEISEKSEIFDDQFSVERPDGSNFTLKIRSTKLEDSAMYFCASTRQSGTGGYEQYFGPGTRLTVT.

The V and J genes are TRBV6-5 and TRBJ2-1, with 8 nucleotides matching TRBD2. V shed 6 bases, J shed 6 bases, and the junction held 10 bases outside the gene matches. CDR1 is MNHEY, CDR2 SVGAGI, per germline. This CDR3 is built from 15 residues. CDR3 loop: CASSTAGTRVNEQFF. CDR3 nucleotide sequence: TGTGCCAGCAGCACTGCAGGGACTAGAGTCAATGAGCAGTTCTTC.

The rearrangement joins TRBV5-1 to TRBJ1-2; tentatively, D is TRBD1 (5 bases). Germline CDR1 reads SGHRS; CDR2 reads YFSETQ. This CDR3 spans 14 amino acids. Deletions cut 2 bases from V and 6 bases from J, with 14 bases between. This CDR3 reads CASSLIQGSDGYTF. CDR3 nucleotide sequence: TGCGCCAGCAGCTTAATTCAGGGATCGGATGGCTACACCTTC.